These 21 T cell receptor beta chains share one sample of origin, sequenced in a study of response to subunit inactivated influenza vaccine. TCRdb re-called the RT-PCR reads through MiXCR, storing one row per CDR3 protein. The sample consists of about 520,000 distinct CDR3 sequences, roughly 25% of them appearing once. The sample here was CD4+ T cells sorted from PBMCs, taken around 5 days after vaccination. The receptors originated from a man aged 50 to 59 who received an inactivated influenza vaccine.

J is TRBJ2-5 and V is TRBV28; a weak D match, TRBD1 (6 bases). Trimming pared 3 bases from V and 0 bases from J, leaving 17 bases between. The CDR3 contains 17 residues. Germline V gene data show CDR1 as MDHEN and CDR2 as SYDVKM. For the CDR3, the DNA is TGTGCCAGCAGTTTTGGGCCAGGGGATCGGTACCAAGAGACCCAGTACTTC. Protein product: CASSFGPGDRYQETQYF.

This clonotype was picked up a small number of times. This chain joins TRBV7-2 and TRBJ2-5, with 10 bases aligning to TRBD1. The CDR3 runs to 14 residues. V was pared by 5 bases and J by 6 bases, with 6 bases of the junction left unmatched. Germline loops: CDR1 SGHTA, CDR2 FQGNSA. The CDR3, as DNA: TGTGCCAGCAGCACCGGACAGGGGGAAAAGACCCAGTACTTC. This translates into CASSTGQGEKTQYF.

The chain combines TRBV5-5 with TRBJ1-1, with 7 bases matching TRBD1. The V segment lost 4 bases and the J segment 0 bases; nucleotides outside the gene matches: 6. Per the germline V gene, CDR1 is SGHKS and CDR2 is YYEKEE (reference sequence). CDR3 size: 15 residues. The CDR3 loop reads CASSPGDRLNTEAFF. As DNA, the CDR3 is TGTGCCAGCAGCCCGGGGGACAGATTGAACACTGAAGCTTTCTTT.

The chain links TRBV15 to TRBJ2-1; tentatively, D is TRBD2 (5 bases). The CDR3 sequence is 18 residues long. V was trimmed by 5 bases and J by 0 bases, leaving 20 bases between them. Germline CDR1 LNHNV, CDR2 YYDKDF (reference sequence). CDR3 protein: CATSRSPGGGSSYNEQFF. CDR3 DNA sequence: TGTGCCACCAGCCGTTCCCCAGGTGGTGGGAGCTCCTACAATGAGCAGTTCTTC.

The J gene is TRBJ2-3, the V gene TRBV6-5; no definite D call. Germline CDR1 and CDR2: MNHEY and SVGAGI. The CDR3 runs 14 residues. V lost 2 bases and J lost 2, with 8 bases in between. The CDR3 spells CASSYIGPTDTQYF. In nucleotides, the CDR3 is TGTGCCAGCAGTTACATAGGTCCCACAGATACGCAGTATTTT.

The gene calls are TRBV6-1 and TRBJ1-1, with 7 positions matching TRBD1. The germline V gene encodes CDR1 MNHNS and CDR2 SASEGT. This CDR3 has 15 amino acids. Trimming removed 3 bases from V and 1 base from J; junction bases left unmatched: 5. The CDR3 is CASSEMQGGNTEAFF. For the CDR3, the DNA is TGTGCCAGCAGTGAGATGCAGGGGGGGAACACTGAAGCTTTCTTT.

The rearrangement joins TRBV6-1 to TRBJ1-2; D gene uncertain. Trimming left V 6 bases short and J 4 bases short, with 12 bases between. This CDR3 contains 13 residues. In germline, CDR1 is MNHNS, CDR2 SASEGT. CDR3 sequence (DNA): TGTGCCAGCAGGACGGATCTCGGCTATGGCTACACCTTC. This gives the protein CASRTDLGYGYTF.

The J gene is TRBJ1-5, the V gene TRBV18; TRBD1 aligns across 7 bases. The J segment lost 6 bases and the V segment lost 3 bases, leaving 8 bases of the junction unmatched. Germline assignment: CDR1 KGHSH and CDR2 LQKENI. This CDR3 is built from 15 residues. The CDR3 nucleotides read TGTGCCAGCTCACCCCTGGGACAGTTCGGTCAGCCCCAGCATTTT. Amino acid sequence: CASSPLGQFGQPQHF.

This clonotype showed up many times. The genes are TRBV6-2 or TRBV6-3 and TRBJ1-1; perhaps TRBD1 as D (5 bases). The CDR3 consists of 14 residues. Looked up from germline, CDR1 is MNHEY and CDR2 is SVGEGT. Trimming removed 2 bases at V and 3 bases at J, with 10 bases between. As DNA, the CDR3 is TGTGCCAGCAGTTACCCGTGGGGGGACACTGAAGCTTTCTTT. Its protein product is CASSYPWGDTEAFF.

This sequence joins TRBV7-2 and TRBJ2-3, with D unresolved. Trimming took off 5 bases at V and 8 bases at J, with 11 bases between the two ends. The CDR3 is 12 residues long. From germline, CDR1 is SGHTA and CDR2 FQGNSA. The CDR3 nucleotides are TGTGCCAGCAGCCCCCAGCGATCTACGCAGTATTTT. Translation gives CASSPQRSTQYF.

This clonotype has more than one count but fewer than ten. The chain employs TRBV10-3 and TRBJ1-3, with 9 bases lining up with TRBD1. Germline loops: CDR1 ENHRY, CDR2 SYGVKD. J gave up 3 bases and V 10 bases, and 10 bases lay outside the gene matches. CDR3 length equals 15 residues. The DNA of the CDR3 is TGTGCCACAGGAGGGGGACAGGGAGTTGGAAACACCATATATTTT. Its protein product is CATGGGQGVGNTIYF.

This clonotype was counted many times. The chain links TRBV5-1 to TRBJ2-3; 10 bases map to TRBD2. In germline, CDR1 is SGHRS, CDR2 YFSETQ. V trimming: 3 bases; J trimming: 9 bases; junction bases outside the gene matches: 7. The CDR3 runs to 14 residues. This CDR3 reads CASSSEAGGQTQYF. The CDR3, as DNA: TGCGCCAGCAGCTCTGAAGCGGGGGGGCAAACGCAGTATTTT.

This clonotype was counted a few times. The V gene is TRBV5-1, the J gene TRBJ2-3; D could derive from TRBD1 or TRBD2 (5 bases each). The CDR3 consists of 16 residues. Deletions cut 4 bases from V and 2 bases from J, with 17 bases between. Looked up from germline, CDR1 is SGHRS and CDR2 is YFSETQ. CDR3 residues: CASSPGQIQSTDTQYF. The CDR3 bases are TGCGCCAGCAGCCCGGGGCAGATTCAGTCCACAGATACGCAGTATTTT. The variable domain in full, completed from reference TRBV5-1 and TRBJ2-3, reads KAGVTQTPRYLIKTRGQQVTLSCSPISGHRSVSWYQQTPGQGLQFLFEYFSETQRNKGNFPGRFSGRQFSNSRSEMNVSTLELGDSALYLCASSPGQIQSTDTQYFGPGTRLTVL.

This sequence joins TRBV5-5 and TRBJ1-5, with TRBD1 matching 7 bases. The ends lost 2 bases at V and 3 bases at J; junction bases unmatched: 5. This CDR3 spans 15 amino acids. Germline CDR1 and CDR2: SGHKS and YYEKEE (reference sequence). CDR3 sequence (DNA): TGTGCCAGCAGCTTTTCAGGGGGACCCAATCAGCCCCAGCATTTT. It specifies CASSFSGGPNQPQHF.

This clonotype has more than one count but fewer than ten. The chain carries TRBV5-1 and TRBJ2-2; TRBD2 agrees at 10 bases. This CDR3 comprises 16 residues. J gave up 6 bases and V 0 bases, and 5 bases lay outside the gene matches. Germline V gene data show CDR1 as SGHRS and CDR2 as YFSETQ. The chain's CDR3 is CASSLEVAGGAGELFF. The CDR3 nucleotides are TGCGCCAGCAGCTTGGAGGTAGCGGGAGGAGCCGGGGAGCTGTTTTTT.

This clonotype was counted ten times or more. This chain connects TRBV2 to TRBJ2-1, with 7 bases identical to TRBD1. This CDR3 is 11 amino acids long. Germline lookup yields CDR1 SNHLY and CDR2 FYNNEI. CDR3 region: CAIQGNNEQFF. CDR3 coding DNA: TGTGCGATACAGGGGAACAATGAGCAGTTCTTC.

This clonotype was detected a few times. The rearrangement uses TRBV12-3 or TRBV12-4 and TRBJ2-2; D remains ambiguous. The CDR3 extends over 14 amino acids. The V and J ends lost 4 bases and 4 bases respectively, with 10 bases between them. CDR3 nucleotides: TGTGCCAGCAGTTCCGTGGGCCTCACCGGGGAGCTGTTTTTT. Protein sequence: CASSSVGLTGELFF.

This clonotype was counted only a few times. The chain joins TRBV5-1 to TRBJ2-2; D remains ambiguous. The CDR3 extends over 15 amino acids. The V end lost 2 bases, the J end lost 8 bases, and 16 bases lay between the germline ends. Germline loops: CDR1 SGHRS, CDR2 YFSETQ. The chain's CDR3 is CASSFTSGARGELFF. CDR3 coding DNA: TGCGCCAGCAGCTTTACTTCCGGAGCAAGGGGGGAGCTGTTTTTT.

This clonotype has a handful of counts. The chain has TRBV19 and TRBJ1-1; D perhaps matches TRBD1 (6 bases). Germline lookup yields CDR1 LNHDA and CDR2 SQIVND (reference sequence). The CDR3 length is 16 residues. Trimming shortened V by 6 bases and J by 5 bases, and 22 bases separated the two germline ends. DNA for the CDR3: TGTGCCAGTAGATCATATGGGAGGGGGGTTAGGACTGAAGCTTTCTTT. Translation gives CASRSYGRGVRTEAFF.

This clonotype was seen only a few times. The chain uses TRBV24-1 and TRBJ2-1, with TRBD2 identical over 8 bases. The CDR3 has 16 amino acids. The ends lost 4 bases at V and 7 bases at J; junction bases unmatched: 11. Germline V gene lookup returns CDR1 KGHDR and CDR2 SFDVKD. The CDR3 is CATSDQAQRERNEQFF. CDR3 DNA: TGTGCCACCAGTGACCAGGCCCAGCGGGAGAGGAATGAGCAGTTCTTC.

This clonotype occurred a few times. In DNA, the CDR3 is TGTGCCAGCTCACCACCGACTCGCACAGATACGCAGTATTTT. Translated: CASSPPTRTDTQYF. The chain employs TRBV18 and TRBJ2-3; D remains unclear. Germline V gene data show CDR1 as KGHSH and CDR2 as LQKENI. Trimming took 0 bases from V and 1 from J, leaving 5 bases between them. The CDR3 covers 14 residues.